The clone carrying this T cell receptor beta chain was seen at least ten times. Using RNA transcripts as the source, TCR beta CDR3 regions were amplified. The primer set for the first-round RT-PCR of the TCR CDR3 was HTBI. One entry per CDR3 protein results from TCRdb running MiXCR on the multiplex PCR reads. The table records 500,000 to 650,000 distinct CDR3 sequences, roughly 15% of them present only once. The data were taken from a study of T cells in Graves' hyperthyroidism and ophthalmopathy. The CDR3 is made up of 13 amino acids. V was cut by 0 bases and J by 8 bases, with 10 bases left in between. The germline V gene encodes CDR1 SGHAT and CDR2 FQDESV (reference sequence).

V is TRBV11-1 and J is TRBJ1-1, with TRBD1 as a possible D gene (5 bases). The TCR originated in a woman aged 40 to 50 with Graves' hyperthyroidism. The specimen was blood. CDR3 region: CASSLAQGQEAFF. The CDR3, as DNA: TGTGCCAGCAGCTTAGCGCAAGGACAAGAAGCTTTCTTT.